This T cell receptor beta chain was documented in a study of cytomegalovirus exposure and HLA in healthy donors. Overall study context: The roughly 100 million unique TCR beta sequences, from about 170 million T cells, were found by an earlier analysis.

Whereas donors were nominally healthy upon sampling, unrecorded immune exposures were probable. Study findings and constraints: Being productive about 87% or about 30% of the time was typical of most TCR beta V segments in an earlier analysis. The investigators catalogued 164 TCR beta chains as cytomegalovirus-associated.

Note on this clone: Its antigen is undetermined.

PCR primers comprised 60 Vbeta and 13 Jbeta primers. TCRdb's table, derived via immunoSEQ multiplex PCR, lists solely in-frame clones and lacks some. The table lists 95,000 to 110,000 clones. Trimming removed 5 bases at V and 9 bases at J, with 23 bases between. The germline gives CDR1 LNHDA, CDR2 SQIVND (reference sequence). The CDR3 length is 16 residues. The source of this sequence is a man aged 40-49 years in good health and CMV-seronegative. The rearrangement joins TRBV19 to TRBJ2-4, with D perhaps matching TRBD1 (6 bases). Sequenced input: PBMCs. The CDR3 sequence: CASSSPGTPRGFIQYF. CDR3 nucleotides: TGTGCCAGTAGTTCCCCAGGGACACCGAGGGGTTTCATTCAGTACTTC.